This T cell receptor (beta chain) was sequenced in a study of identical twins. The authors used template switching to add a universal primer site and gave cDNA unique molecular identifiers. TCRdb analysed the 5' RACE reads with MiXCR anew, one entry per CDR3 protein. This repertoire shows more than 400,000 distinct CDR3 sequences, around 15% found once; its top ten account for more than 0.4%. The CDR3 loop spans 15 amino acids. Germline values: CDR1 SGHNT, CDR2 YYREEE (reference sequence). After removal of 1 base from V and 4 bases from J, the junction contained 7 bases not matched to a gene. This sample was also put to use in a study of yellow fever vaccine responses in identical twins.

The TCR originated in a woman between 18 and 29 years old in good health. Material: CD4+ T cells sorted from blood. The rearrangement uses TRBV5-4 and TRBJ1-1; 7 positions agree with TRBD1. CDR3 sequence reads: CASSLKGGWSTEAFF. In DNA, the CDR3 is TGTGCCAGCAGCTTGAAAGGGGGCTGGAGCACTGAAGCTTTCTTT.